This T cell receptor beta chain was found in a study of CD8 T cells in Susac syndrome. The RNA input was roughly 0.45 to 1 ug, and it was reverse transcribed with random hexamers. Via MiXCR, TCRdb re-called the immunoSEQ multiplex PCR reads, giving one row per CDR3 protein. This sample carries 300,000 to 350,000 distinct CDR3 sequences, about 90% of them seen once, and the ten largest clones take 0.06% to 0.075%. The study's findings and limits: By the study's own acknowledgment, its TCR sequencing and HLA analysis included relatively few individuals.

Details on this clonotype: Its antigen remains unknown.

This CDR3 contains 13 residues. The trim removed 5 bases at V and 6 bases at J, leaving 3 bases unmatched. Germline CDR1 SEHNR, CDR2 FQNEAQ (reference sequence). The sequenced material came from CD4+ T cells from PBMCs. The clonotype was recovered from a human donor with multiple sclerosis. The chain has TRBV7-9 and TRBJ1-4; TRBD1 aligns across 7 bases. DNA for the CDR3: TGTGCCAGCAGCAGGGGGCCGGATGAAAAACTGTTTTTT. Protein sequence: CASSRGPDEKLFF.